The present TCR beta chain was sequenced within a study of T cell repertoires in cytomegalovirus infection. Study-wide background: Epitope selection comprised recently identified HLA-C-restricted CMV epitopes and well-studied HLA-B-restricted CMV epitopes.

TCRdb ran MiXCR on the reads and lists one entry per CDR3 protein. In the table there are around 540,000 distinct CDR3 sequences, 30% to 40% of which are singletons. Study-level findings and limits: Pooled public TCR beta family frequency picked out CMV carriers with the relevant HLA.

CDR1 is SGHRS, CDR2 YFSETQ, per germline. V lost 1 base to trimming and J lost 5 bases, with 11 bases between them. This CDR3 region has 14 residues. This clonotype was detected a few times. Its cognate antigen is unknown. The rearrangement links TRBV5-1 to TRBJ2-3, with D unclear. Sequences were derived from cultured PBMCs, sampled from culture after CMV antigen stimulation. The TCR sequence derives from a human donor in good health (CMV status not recorded). Some clones in this sample may be carry-over from other donors' samples. This CDR3 reads CASSLWLGEDTQYF. In DNA form, the CDR3 reads TGCGCCAGCAGCTTGTGGCTAGGAGAAGATACGCAGTATTTT.